The T cell receptor (beta chain) described here comes from a study of T-cell reconstitution after alpha-beta-depleted transplantation in children. Trimming pared 0 bases from V and 5 bases from J, leaving 7 bases between. There are 13 residues in the CDR3. Unique molecular identifiers were incorporated during preparation of the TCRbeta library. Each CDR3 protein is one row after TCRdb ran MiXCR on the PCR reads. The sample consists of about 500,000 distinct CDR3 sequences, about 33% of them appearing once. This clonotype was obtained from a human donor who donated a stem cell graft to a child with aplastic anemia. Here the sequenced sample was PBMCs from the stem cell graft donor, taken from the stem cell graft. The chain is built from TRBV12-3 or TRBV12-4 and TRBJ1-2; D is uncertain. The CDR3 spells CASSLAGRYGYTF. The CDR3 bases are TGTGCCAGCAGTTTAGCAGGACGGTATGGCTACACCTTC.